Below, 5 T cell receptor beta chains from the same sample are listed, as sequenced in a study of T-cell reconstitution after alpha-beta-depleted transplantation in children. TCRbeta library construction was performed incorporating unique molecular identifiers. TCRdb processed the PCR reads anew with MiXCR; each CDR3 protein has one entry. The table includes around 450,000 distinct CDR3 sequences, around two fifths detected once. This material consisted of PBMCs, taken before TCRalphabeta/CD19-depleted stem cell transplant. These receptors were obtained from a girl aged 2 to 10 with aplastic anemia, due to receive a stem cell transplant.

The chain links TRBV7-9 to TRBJ2-7; 10 bases align to TRBD1. Germline loops: CDR1 SEHNR, CDR2 FQNEAQ (reference sequence). The CDR3 extends over 15 amino acids. Unmatched junction bases numbered 10, after V lost 6 bases and J lost 5 bases. CDR3 amino acids: CASRPPGQGRDEQYF. The CDR3 region has the DNA TGTGCCAGCAGACCGCCGGGACAGGGGCGCGACGAGCAGTACTTC.

This clonotype was counted a single time. Since a much larger clone is just one base distant, this may be a read error. This chain joins TRBV19 and TRBJ1-5, with a weak D call TRBD1 (5 bases). The CDR3 has 13 residues. Germline CDR1 LNHDA, CDR2 SQIVND (reference sequence). The CDR3 region is CATGTNSNQPRHF. CDR3 coding DNA: TGTGCCACCGGGACGAATAGCAATCAGCCCCGGCATTTT.

V and J are TRBV20-1 and TRBJ2-5, with 7 bases lining up with TRBD1. Trimming took 0 bases from V and 10 from J; bases not matched to a gene: 14. From germline, CDR1 is DFQATT and CDR2 SNEGSKA (reference sequence). The CDR3 runs 15 residues. The DNA of the CDR3 is TGCAGTGCTAGAGATCGGGGACAGCAGTTGGGGGACCAGTACTTC. As protein: CSARDRGQQLGDQYF.

V and J are TRBV12-3 or TRBV12-4 and TRBJ2-7; unclear D gene. The CDR3 spans 15 residues. V was cut by 2 bases and J by 4 bases, with 15 bases left in between. CDR3 nucleotide sequence: TGTGCCAGCAGTTTACGCAGAGCGTCCCTTTACGAGCAGTACTTC. This codes for CASSLRRASLYEQYF.

This clonotype occurred many times. This sequence joins TRBV20-1 and TRBJ2-1, with 9 bases matching TRBD2. This CDR3 comprises 12 residues. Looked up from germline, CDR1 is DFQATT and CDR2 is SNEGSKA (reference sequence). V dropped 5 bases and J dropped 6; count of bases not matched to a gene: 2. The CDR3: CSARGRANEQFF. The CDR3 bases are TGCAGTGCTCGCGGGAGGGCCAATGAGCAGTTCTTC.